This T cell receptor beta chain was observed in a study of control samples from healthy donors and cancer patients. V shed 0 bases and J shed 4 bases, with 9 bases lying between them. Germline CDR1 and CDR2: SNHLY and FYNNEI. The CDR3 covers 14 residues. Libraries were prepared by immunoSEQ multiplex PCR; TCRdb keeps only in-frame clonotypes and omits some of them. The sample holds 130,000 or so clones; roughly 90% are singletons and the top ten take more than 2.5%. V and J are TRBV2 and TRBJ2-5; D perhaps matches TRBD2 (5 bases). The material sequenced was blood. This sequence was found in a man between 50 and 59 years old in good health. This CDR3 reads CASSEAARGETQYF. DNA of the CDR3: TGTGCCAGCAGTGAAGCCGCTCGGGGAGAGACCCAGTACTTC.